One sample yielded the 31 T cell receptor beta chains listed below, sequenced in a study of CD8 T cells in ankylosing spondylitis. TCRdb passed the 5' RACE reads through MiXCR, listing each CDR3 protein once. The sample holds hundreds of thousands of distinct CDR3 sequences, 20% seen once. Sequences were obtained from blood, either unsorted or a sorted T cell fraction (not recorded which). All receptors come from a male donor with ankylosing spondylitis or in good health (not recorded which).

This chain links TRBV7-2 with TRBJ2-1; no clear D gene. Germline V gene lookup returns CDR1 SGHTA and CDR2 FQGNSA. There are 16 residues in the CDR3. V lost 6 bases to trimming and J lost 0 bases, with 15 bases between them. CDR3 nucleotides: TGTGCCAGCAGTCCCATTCGTGTCAACTCCTACAATGAGCAGTTCTTC. It encodes CASSPIRVNSYNEQFF.

This clonotype was counted a few times. This chain links TRBV6-1 with TRBJ1-2; TRBD1 agrees at 7 bases. Trimming at V came to 1 base and at J to 4 bases, leaving 6 bases not matched to a gene. Germline V CDR1 and CDR2: MNHNS, SASEGT. The length of the CDR3 is 15 residues. The CDR3 region is CASSEVTGAPYGYTF. CDR3 nucleotide sequence: TGTGCCAGCAGTGAAGTAACAGGGGCTCCCTATGGCTACACCTTC.

This clonotype occurred a few times. The chain combines TRBV28 with TRBJ2-7, with D possibly TRBD1 on 6 matching bases. Germline CDR1 and CDR2: MDHEN and SYDVKM. This CDR3 spans 15 amino acids. V gave up 6 bases and J gave up 1 base, with 16 bases separating them. CDR3 sequence reads: CASRSTGTPSYEQYF. The CDR3, as DNA: TGTGCCAGCAGATCTACCGGGACACCTTCCTACGAGCAGTACTTC.

The chain links TRBV4-2 to TRBJ2-3; D ambiguous. There are 16 residues in the CDR3. V gave up 1 base and J gave up 0 bases, with 11 bases separating them. Germline CDR1 and CDR2: LGHNA and YNFKEQ. The CDR3 coding sequence is TGTGCCAGCAGCCAAGCCCCCGGGCCTAGCACAGATACGCAGTATTTT. It encodes CASSQAPGPSTDTQYF.

This clonotype occurred a few times. V gene TRBV20-1 combines with J gene TRBJ1-1; D gene unclear. This CDR3 has 14 amino acids. Trimming shortened V by 5 bases and J by 2 bases, and 15 bases separated the two germline ends. CDR1 is DFQATT, CDR2 SNEGSKA, per germline (reference sequence). The CDR3 DNA reads TGCAGTGCTGACCGGTTGAACGTTAACACTGAAGCTTTCTTT. Its translation: CSADRLNVNTEAFF.

This clonotype was seen a handful of times. The conserved phenylalanine or tryptophan is not found at the CDR3 terminus, so this likely reflects a read error. Because the CDR3's place on the DNA is in doubt, the DNA is left out and the CDR3 is given as listed by TCRdb. The rearrangement joins TRBV20-1 to TRBJ1-2. The CDR3 is 12 residues long, counting both termini. Germline V gene data show CDR1 as DFQATT and CDR2 as SNEGSKA (reference sequence). The CDR3 loop is CSARDPEARLSY.

In its sample, this clonotype was seen a few times. The rearrangement joins TRBV18 to TRBJ2-3, with TRBD1 matching 7 bases. Germline V CDR1 and CDR2: KGHSH, LQKENI. The CDR3 is 13 amino acids. V lost 3 bases and J lost 6; bases outside the gene matches: 3. CDR3 region: CASSPTGEDTQYF. The DNA of the CDR3 is TGTGCCAGCTCACCCACAGGGGAGGATACGCAGTATTTT.

CDR3 sequence: CASSLWMEHPNYGYTF. Here the CDR3 DNA reads TGTGCCAGCAGCTTGTGGATGGAACACCCTAACTATGGCTACACCTTC. V and J are TRBV5-6 and TRBJ1-2; no reliable D call. Looked up from germline, CDR1 is SGHDT and CDR2 is YYEEEE. The CDR3 has 16 residues. With 1 base removed from V and 0 bases from J, the gap between germline ends came to 13 bases.

A few counts support this clonotype. The rearrangement uses TRBV20-1 and TRBJ2-1, with 11 bases matching TRBD2. The germline V gene encodes CDR1 DFQATT and CDR2 SNEGSKA (reference sequence). The CDR3 extends over 16 amino acids. J was trimmed by 2 bases and V by 0 bases; bases with no gene match: 3. The CDR3 DNA reads as TGCAGTGCTAGAGATCTAGCGGGGGGCCCCTACAATGAGCAGTTCTTC. Translation: CSARDLAGGPYNEQFF.

The chain combines TRBV28 with TRBJ2-7; tentative D call: TRBD1 (6 bases). Germline V gene data show CDR1 as MDHEN and CDR2 as SYDVKM. Trimming cost V 5 bases and J 3 bases, with 11 bases left between them. The CDR3 totals 13 residues. The CDR3 nucleotides are TGTGCCAGCAGTCCCAGGGGTTACTACGAGCAGTACTTC. Its protein product is CASSPRGYYEQYF. Using reference TRBV28 and TRBJ2-7 for the parts outside the CDR3, the full variable domain is DVKVTQSSRYLVKRTGEKVFLECVQDMDHENMFWYRQDPGLGLRLIYFSYDVKMKEKGDIPEGYSVSREKKERFSLILESASTNQTSMYLCASSPRGYYEQYFGPGTRLTVT.

This clonotype was seen only a few times. This rearrangement joins TRBV6-4 to TRBJ2-3, with 10 bases fitting TRBD2. The CDR3 sequence is 14 residues long. Germline CDR1 reads MRHNA; CDR2 reads SNTAGT. V gave up 5 bases and J gave up 2 bases; unmatched junction bases: 1. The CDR3: CASSSGGATDTQYF. The CDR3 DNA reads TGTGCCAGCAGTAGCGGGGGGGCCACAGATACGCAGTATTTT.

The chain joins TRBV7-9 to TRBJ2-7, with D perhaps assigned TRBD1 or TRBD2 (6 bases each). The germline V and J ends were trimmed by 2 bases and 6 bases, with 11 bases remaining between them. There are 13 residues in the CDR3. CDR1 SEHNR and CDR2 FQNEAQ come from the germline V gene (reference sequence). CDR3 in DNA: TGTGCCAGCAGCTTACGATCGGGGGCCGAGCAGTACTTC. Amino acid sequence: CASSLRSGAEQYF.

This chain connects TRBV30 to TRBJ1-1, with 7 bases matching TRBD1. Germline V gene sequence: CDR1 GTSNPN, CDR2 SVGIG (reference sequence). V gave up 4 bases and J gave up 3 bases; unmatched junction bases: 5. The CDR3 is made up of 13 amino acids. CDR3 loop: CAWNTGADTEAFF. CDR3 nucleotides: TGTGCCTGGAATACAGGGGCCGACACTGAAGCTTTCTTT.

This clonotype was recorded a few times. The chain combines TRBV5-5 with TRBJ2-5, with 10 bases lining up with TRBD2. The trim removed 5 bases at V and 5 bases at J, leaving 15 bases unmatched. This CDR3 has 17 residues. Germline-derived CDR1 and CDR2 are SGHKS and YYEKEE (reference sequence). The CDR3 nucleotides read TGTGCCAGCAGTCGGGGACTAGCGCTTAATAGGGAGGAGACCCAGTACTTC. Protein sequence: CASSRGLALNREETQYF.

V and J are TRBV10-2 and TRBJ2-1; D possibly corresponds to TRBD2 (7 bases). The CDR3 has 14 amino acids. The V and J ends lost 3 bases and 8 bases respectively, with 14 bases between them. Germline V lookup: CDR1 WSHSY, CDR2 SAAADI. CDR3 loop: CASSELARGDEQFF. Here the CDR3 DNA reads TGCGCCAGCAGTGAACTAGCGAGGGGGGATGAGCAGTTCTTC.

The chain uses TRBV29-1 and TRBJ2-1; the D is unclear. From germline, CDR1 is SQVTM and CDR2 ANQGSEA. The CDR3 extends over 12 amino acids. Trimming stripped 1 base from V and 10 bases from J, with 11 bases between. Written as DNA, the CDR3 is TGCAGCGTTGAAGGGCAGTACGGCGAGCAGTTCTTC. Translated: CSVEGQYGEQFF.

The rearrangement links TRBV2 to TRBJ2-7; possibly TRBD1 or TRBD2 for D (5 bases each). Germline CDR1 and CDR2: SNHLY and FYNNEI. The CDR3 has 14 residues. Trimming pared 3 bases from V and 2 bases from J, leaving 11 bases between. The CDR3 sequence: CASSDEVGAYEQYF. DNA for the CDR3: TGTGCCAGCAGTGACGAGGTGGGGGCCTACGAGCAGTACTTC.

This clonotype has only a few counts. The genes are TRBV11-2 and TRBJ2-2; D gene unclear. With 3 bases removed from V and 7 bases from J, the gap between germline ends came to 6 bases. Germline-derived CDR1 and CDR2 are SGHAT and FQNNGV. The CDR3 covers 12 residues. CDR3 DNA sequence: TGTGCCAGCAGCTTTTACAGCGGGGAGCTGTTTTTT. This codes for CASSFYSGELFF.

This clonotype was seen more than once but under ten times. The CDR3 here is CASSLPRRDEAFF. CDR3 coding DNA: TGCGCCAGCAGCCTTCCCCGAAGAGATGAAGCTTTCTTT. This chain connects TRBV4-1 to TRBJ1-1; no reliable D call. V gave up 4 bases and J gave up 7 bases, with 13 bases separating them. CDR1 and CDR2 (germline): MGHRA, YSYEKL. The CDR3 runs 13 residues.

The rearrangement links TRBV20-1 to TRBJ2-7; D ambiguous. The V gene lost 2 bases and the J gene lost 2 bases, with 13 bases spanning the gap. The length of the CDR3 is 14 residues. Germline V gene data show CDR1 as DFQATT and CDR2 as SNEGSKA (reference sequence). The CDR3 loop is CSARFQNPTYEQYF. The CDR3 coding sequence is TGCAGTGCTAGATTTCAGAACCCTACCTACGAGCAGTACTTC.

The rearrangement uses TRBV12-3 or TRBV12-4 and TRBJ1-1; D is unresolved. The CDR3 runs 14 residues. Trimming stripped 3 bases from V and 4 bases from J, with 12 bases between. DNA for the CDR3: TGTGCCAGCAGTTTGTGGGAGAGAAGCACTGAAGCTTTCTTT. Translation gives CASSLWERSTEAFF.

The chain joins TRBV11-2 to TRBJ2-6; D uncertain. This CDR3 contains 15 residues. V gave up 3 bases and J gave up 0 bases, with 6 bases separating them. Germline-derived CDR1 and CDR2 are SGHAT and FQNNGV. This CDR3 reads CASSFEPSGANVLTF. CDR3 coding DNA: TGTGCCAGCAGCTTCGAACCCTCTGGGGCCAACGTCCTGACTTTC.

This rearrangement joins TRBV20-1 to TRBJ2-1, with 7 bases identical to TRBD1. The junction had 5 bases not matched to a gene; V was cut back by 5 bases and J by 4 bases. Germline-derived CDR1 and CDR2 are DFQATT and SNEGSKA (reference sequence). The CDR3 extends over 13 amino acids. The CDR3 is CSAAGTEYNEQFF. CDR3 bases: TGCAGTGCTGCCGGGACAGAGTACAATGAGCAGTTCTTC.

The rearrangement joins TRBV4-1 to TRBJ2-5; 7 nucleotides line up with TRBD2. CDR1 is MGHRA, CDR2 YSYEKL, per germline. The CDR3 totals 17 residues. Unmatched junction bases numbered 9, after V lost 1 base and J lost 1 base. CDR3 bases: TGCGCCAGCAGCCAAGTTGGCGAGGGAGGGCCCCAAGAGACCCAGTACTTC. Its translation: CASSQVGEGGPQETQYF.

This clonotype has only a few counts. The chain has TRBV7-9 and TRBJ2-1; D is perhaps TRBD1 (5 bases). Looked up from germline, CDR1 is SEHNR and CDR2 is FQNEAQ (reference sequence). The CDR3 runs to 12 residues. V was cut by 6 bases and J by 8 bases, with 11 bases left in between. As DNA, the CDR3 is TGTGCCAGCAGTATCAGGGTACATGAGCAGTTCTTC. This codes for CASSIRVHEQFF.

Only a few counts were recorded for this clonotype. This chain connects TRBV4-1 to TRBJ2-2, with 8 bases aligning to TRBD2. The CDR3 sequence is 14 residues long. The germline V gene has CDR1 MGHRA and CDR2 YSYEKL. J was trimmed by 7 bases and V by 4 bases; bases with no gene match: 5. The CDR3 loop is CASSRRGGNGELFF. CDR3 nucleotide sequence: TGCGCCAGCAGCCGCCGGGGGGGGAACGGGGAGCTGTTTTTT.

The CDR3 nucleotides are TGTGCCAGCAGTTTCCCAAACTCGGACAGAAAAGAGACCCAGTACTTC. It specifies CASSFPNSDRKETQYF. The genes are TRBV28 and TRBJ2-5; TRBD1 is a possible D gene (6 bases). This CDR3 is 16 amino acids long. With 3 bases removed from V and 3 bases from J, the gap between germline ends came to 17 bases. Germline V gene sequence: CDR1 MDHEN, CDR2 SYDVKM. Full variable domain (missing parts from reference TRBV28 and TRBJ2-5): DVKVTQSSRYLVKRTGEKVFLECVQDMDHENMFWYRQDPGLGLRLIYFSYDVKMKEKGDIPEGYSVSREKKERFSLILESASTNQTSMYLCASSFPNSDRKETQYFGPGTRLLVL.

J is TRBJ2-7 and V is TRBV14; 7 bases fit TRBD1. The germline gives CDR1 SGHDN, CDR2 FVKESK. V shed 5 bases and J 5 bases; nucleotides not matched to a gene: 9. The CDR3 is 14 amino acids. The CDR3 sequence is CASSSLDRENEQYF. Here the CDR3 DNA reads TGTGCCAGCAGCTCCTTAGACAGGGAAAACGAGCAGTACTTC. The complete variable domain, with remaining parts taken from reference TRBV14 and TRBJ2-7, reads EAGVTQFPSHSVIEKGQTVTLRCDPISGHDNLYWYRRVMGKEIKFLLHFVKESKQDESGMPNNRFLAERTGGTYSTLKVQPAELEDSGVYFCASSSLDRENEQYFGPGTRLTVT.

This clonotype was counted ten times or more. The rearrangement joins TRBV6-2 or TRBV6-3 to TRBJ2-7; D not certain. V gave up 0 bases and J gave up 3 bases, with 3 bases separating them. This CDR3 comprises 12 residues. Germline CDR1 MNHEY, CDR2 SVGEGT. The CDR3 DNA follows: TGTGCCAGCAGTTACTCGATCTACGAGCAGTACTTC. It is translated as CASSYSIYEQYF.

This chain connects TRBV7-9 to TRBJ2-2; no clear D gene. The CDR3 runs to 12 residues. Between the trimmed V and J ends, which lost 5 bases and 6 bases, there was a span of 7 bases. Germline V gene lookup returns CDR1 SEHNR and CDR2 FQNEAQ (reference sequence). In DNA, the CDR3 is TGTGCCAGCAGCCCCGCGGCCGGGGAGCTGTTTTTT. Its translation is CASSPAAGELFF. The full variable domain, completed using reference TRBV7-9 and TRBJ2-2, is DTGVSQNPRHKITKRGQNVTFRCDPISEHNRLYWYRQTLGQGPEFLTYFQNEAQLEKSRLLSDRFSAERPKGSFSTLEIQRTEQGDSAMYLCASSPAAGELFFGEGSRLTVL.

In its sample, this clonotype was seen a few times. This chain uses TRBV4-1 with TRBJ2-1; D is undetermined. This CDR3 region has 14 residues. CDR1 and CDR2 (germline): MGHRA, YSYEKL. Trimming stripped 1 base from V and 7 bases from J, with 11 bases between. CDR3 loop: CASSQVGFGNEQFF. As DNA, the CDR3 is TGCGCCAGCAGCCAAGTTGGGTTTGGGAATGAGCAGTTCTTC.